This T cell receptor beta chain comes out of a study of cytomegalovirus exposure and HLA in healthy donors. Clones were sequenced by immunoSEQ multiplex PCR, and TCRdb holds only the in-frame ones, with some missing. The sample has about 47,000 clones, around nine tenths seen once; the top ten hold 5.5% to 6.5%. CDR3 length equals 15 residues. CDR1 and CDR2 (germline): SGHNT, YYREEE (reference sequence). V gave up 3 bases and J gave up 6 bases; unmatched junction bases: 11. Study-wide results and caveats: Published work reported that the classifier diagnosed cytomegalovirus status with high specificity and sensitivity. A few CMV-associated chains proved CMV antigen-specific in vitro.

Worth noting for this clone: Its cognate antigen is unknown.

This TCR was sampled from a young man in good health and CMV-seronegative. Source material: PBMCs. The rearrangement links TRBV5-4 to TRBJ2-7; 8 nucleotides align to TRBD1. CDR3 loop: CASSSGTGNPSEQYF. In DNA, the CDR3 is TGTGCCAGCAGCTCAGGGACAGGCAACCCCTCCGAGCAGTACTTC.